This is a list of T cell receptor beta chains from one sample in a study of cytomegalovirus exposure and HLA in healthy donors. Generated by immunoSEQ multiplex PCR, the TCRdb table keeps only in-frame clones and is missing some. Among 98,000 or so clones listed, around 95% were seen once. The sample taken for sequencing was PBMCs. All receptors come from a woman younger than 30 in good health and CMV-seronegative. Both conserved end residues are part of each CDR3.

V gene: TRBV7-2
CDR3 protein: CASSLGANMNTEAFF

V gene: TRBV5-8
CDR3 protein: CASSLKGVNTEAFF

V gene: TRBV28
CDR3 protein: CASSLTPASGYEQYF

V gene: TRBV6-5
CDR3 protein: CASVYVAMNTEAFF

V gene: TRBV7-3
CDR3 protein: CASSIQGAPYNEQFF

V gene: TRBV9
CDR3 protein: CASSASIRDRAYNEQFF

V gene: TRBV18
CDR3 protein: CASSNNNYGYTF

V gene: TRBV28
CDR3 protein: CASSYRGRTGELFF

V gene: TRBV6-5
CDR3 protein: CASSYSGQGLDETQYF

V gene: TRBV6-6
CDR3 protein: CASSVQGSSYEQYF

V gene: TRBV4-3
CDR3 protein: CASSQDRDRIYEQYF

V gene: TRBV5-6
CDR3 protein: CASSSPGGRISPLHF

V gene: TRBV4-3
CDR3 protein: CASSQGRAGGEAFF

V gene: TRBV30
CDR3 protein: CAWSRQTNTEAFF

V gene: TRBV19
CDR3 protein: CASTGTEAFF

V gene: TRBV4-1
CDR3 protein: CASSQVGVTGGANVLTF

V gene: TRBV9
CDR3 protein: CASSTTSGARYEQYF

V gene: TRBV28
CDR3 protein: CATFKLYGQGGTDTQYF

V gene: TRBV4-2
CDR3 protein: CASSPRGQLSSGNTIYF

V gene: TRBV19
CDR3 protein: CAINGGAWDTQYF

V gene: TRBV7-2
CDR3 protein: CASTVQGARTEAFF

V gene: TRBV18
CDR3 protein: CASSPQGSYNEQFF

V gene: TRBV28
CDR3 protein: CASSFDPLAGEKETQYF

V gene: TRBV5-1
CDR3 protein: CASSSVPQGALGANVLTF

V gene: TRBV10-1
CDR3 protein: CASSSPGTDTQYF

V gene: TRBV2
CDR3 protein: CASSAAGLAGAAAQFF

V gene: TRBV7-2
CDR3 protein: CASSVDFYGYTF

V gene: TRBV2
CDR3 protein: CASSVDLLGGNTIYF

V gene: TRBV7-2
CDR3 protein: CASSRTSGGTNTGELFF

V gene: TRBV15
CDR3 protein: CATSRDEIQGPAAFF

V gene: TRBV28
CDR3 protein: CASTPDSLNEKLFF

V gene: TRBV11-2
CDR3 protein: CASMVRSTDTQYF

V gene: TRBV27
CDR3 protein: CASSYTGQGSYEQYF

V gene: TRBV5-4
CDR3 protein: CASSRDRGQGRYTF

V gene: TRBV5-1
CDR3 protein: CASSPRSIDTEAFF

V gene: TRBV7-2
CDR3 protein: CASSLEAVAVANEQFF

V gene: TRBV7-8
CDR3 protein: CASSLAPSLTDTQYF

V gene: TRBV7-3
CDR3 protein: CASSLGGSGDYNYNEQFF

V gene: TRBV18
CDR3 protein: CASSLQQGLGANVLTF

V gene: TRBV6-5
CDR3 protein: CASSSVWDRGPYEQYF

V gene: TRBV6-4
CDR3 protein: CASSARGKSTDTQYF

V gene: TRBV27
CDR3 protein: CASSPPGGRAKNIQYF

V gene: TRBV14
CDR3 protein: CASSHSPGDLEKLFF

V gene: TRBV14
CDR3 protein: CASSQTTFQGGSYEQYF

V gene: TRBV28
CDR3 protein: CASSLKNTGVIAFF

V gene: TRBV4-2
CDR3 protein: CASSQDGASGGSYNEQFF

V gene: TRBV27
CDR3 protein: CASSFKGNNEKLFF

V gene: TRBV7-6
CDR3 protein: CASSLTADTDTQYF

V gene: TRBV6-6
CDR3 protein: CASSYSRAAGTDTQYF

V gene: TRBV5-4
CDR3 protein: CASSQRGQAILRSNQPQHF